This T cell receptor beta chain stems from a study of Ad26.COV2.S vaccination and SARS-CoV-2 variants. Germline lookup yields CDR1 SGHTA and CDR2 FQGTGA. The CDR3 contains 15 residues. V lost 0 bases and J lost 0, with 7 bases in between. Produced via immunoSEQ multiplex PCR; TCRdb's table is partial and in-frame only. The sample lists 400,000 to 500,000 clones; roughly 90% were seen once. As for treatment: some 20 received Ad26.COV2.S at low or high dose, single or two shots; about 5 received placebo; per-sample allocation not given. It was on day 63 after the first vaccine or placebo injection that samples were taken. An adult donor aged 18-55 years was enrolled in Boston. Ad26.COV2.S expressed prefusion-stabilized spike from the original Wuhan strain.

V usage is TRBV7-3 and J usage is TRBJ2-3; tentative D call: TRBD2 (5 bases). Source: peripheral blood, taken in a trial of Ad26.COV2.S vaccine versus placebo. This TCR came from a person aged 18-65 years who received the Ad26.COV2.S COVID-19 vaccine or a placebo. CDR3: CASSLTGVSTDTQYF. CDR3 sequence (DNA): TGTGCCAGCAGCTTAACCGGGGTTAGCACAGATACGCAGTATTTT.